This entry lists 24 T cell receptor beta chains sequenced from one sample in a study of CD8 T cells in Susac syndrome (dated by TCRdb to between 2018 and 2020). Libraries were built with the immunoSEQ multiplex PCR assay. RNA was extracted with the RNeasy kit and roughly 0.5 to 1 ug was reverse transcribed using random hexamers. TCRdb trimmed the raw reads at Q25, called clones with MiXCR and kept productive beta chains. Here each entry gathers all rows of one CDR3 protein and keeps the most common genes and DNA. The sample table lists under 85,000 distinct CDR3 sequences, about 93% of them with a count of one. 0.45% to 0.55% of the sample is held by the ten biggest clonotypes. The material sequenced was CD8+ T cells from PBMCs. Receptors were obtained from a human donor with Susac syndrome.

The J gene is TRBJ1-4, the V gene TRBV7-9, with a weak D call TRBD1 (5 bases). The V and J ends lost 0 bases and 3 bases respectively, with 11 bases between them. This CDR3 has 16 amino acids. Germline values: CDR1 SEHNR, CDR2 FQNEAQ (reference sequence). Here the CDR3 DNA reads TGTGCCAGCAGCTTAGCTGCAGGGTGGGCTAATGAAAAACTGTTTTTT. Translation gives CASSLAAGWANEKLFF.

The genes are TRBV5-1 and TRBJ2-4; 7 nucleotides align to TRBD1. The germline V gene encodes CDR1 SGHRS and CDR2 YFSETQ. The CDR3 is 14 amino acids. Trimming at V came to 3 bases and at J to 8 bases, leaving 8 bases not matched to a gene. The CDR3 bases are TGCGCCAGCAGCTGGTCCGACAGGGACGACATTCAGTACTTC. Encoded protein: CASSWSDRDDIQYF.

The gene calls are TRBV19 and TRBJ1-1; TRBD1 aligns across 8 bases. CDR3 length: 14 amino acids. CDR1 and CDR2 (germline): LNHDA, SQIVND (reference sequence). Losses at the gene ends were 6 bases for V and 0 bases for J; bases not matched to a gene: 3. DNA of the CDR3: TGTGCCAGTAGCTACAGGGGGATGAACACTGAAGCTTTCTTT. Translated, it gives CASSYRGMNTEAFF.

The chain uses TRBV20-1 and TRBJ2-7; D gene ambiguous. Trimming took off 1 base at V and 6 bases at J, with 10 bases between the two ends. Germline assignment: CDR1 DFQATT and CDR2 SNEGSKA (reference sequence). CDR3 length: 12 residues. The chain's CDR3 is CSARAGGGEQYF. As DNA, the CDR3 is TGCAGTGCTAGAGCAGGTGGTGGCGAGCAGTACTTC.

This clonotype was observed a handful of times. The V call is TRBV20-1, the J call TRBJ2-3; 9 nucleotides agree with TRBD2. The CDR3 loop spans 15 amino acids. CDR1 and CDR2 (germline): DFQATT, SNEGSKA (reference sequence). V trimming: 2 bases; J trimming: 1 base; junction bases outside the gene matches: 4. As DNA, the CDR3 is TGCAGTGCTAGAAGGCGGGGGGGGCGCACAGATACGCAGTATTTT. It specifies CSARRRGGRTDTQYF.

The chain has TRBV20-1 and TRBJ1-4; no clear D. Trimming stripped 1 base from V and 8 bases from J, with 14 bases between. CDR1 DFQATT and CDR2 SNEGSKA come from the germline V gene (reference sequence). The CDR3 is made up of 14 amino acids. The DNA of the CDR3 is TGCAGTGCTAGAGGAAACATCAATGAGGAAAAACTGTTTTTT. Translated: CSARGNINEEKLFF.

This rearrangement joins TRBV20-1 to TRBJ2-3; possible D gene TRBD2, 5 bases. CDR3 length equals 15 residues. Per the germline V gene, CDR1 is DFQATT and CDR2 is SNEGSKA (reference sequence). V dropped 1 base and J dropped 3 bases, with 14 bases sitting between them. For the CDR3, the DNA is TGCAGTGCTAGAGGTTTCGGGAAGGGAACAGATACGCAGTATTTT. This gives the protein CSARGFGKGTDTQYF.

This clonotype was counted once. This chain links TRBV28 with TRBJ2-7; TRBD2 agrees at 8 bases. Germline trimming cut 5 bases from V and 2 bases from J; bases unmatched to any gene: 5. CDR3 length: 14 residues. In germline, CDR1 is MDHEN, CDR2 SYDVKM. The CDR3 coding sequence is TGTGCCAGCAGTCCCGCACTAGCGGCCTACGAGCAGTACTTC. This gives the protein CASSPALAAYEQYF. The whole variable domain, remainder taken from reference TRBV28 and TRBJ2-7, is DVKVTQSSRYLVKRTGEKVFLECVQDMDHENMFWYRQDPGLGLRLIYFSYDVKMKEKGDIPEGYSVSREKKERFSLILESASTNQTSMYLCASSPALAAYEQYFGPGTRLTVT.

This clonotype was counted a single time. The chain combines TRBV2 with TRBJ2-3; tentative D call: TRBD1 (6 bases). V shed 5 bases and J shed 0 bases, with 18 bases lying between them. The CDR3 runs 17 residues. Germline CDR1 and CDR2: SNHLY and FYNNEI. CDR3 nucleotides: TGTGCCAGCAGTTACGAGACAGGAGTTACTAGCACAGATACGCAGTATTTT. It codes for CASSYETGVTSTDTQYF.

V is TRBV5-6 and J is TRBJ1-1, with a weak D call TRBD1 (5 bases). This CDR3 is 17 amino acids long. CDR1 is SGHDT and CDR2 is YYEEEE in the germline V gene. V lost 0 bases and J lost 3, with 18 bases in between. The CDR3 sequence is CASSLGLWARGDTEAFF. The CDR3 DNA reads as TGTGCCAGCAGCTTGGGGTTATGGGCCCGAGGGGACACTGAAGCTTTCTTT.

The V and J genes are TRBV20-1 and TRBJ1-1; D not resolved. The CDR3 totals 12 residues. In germline, CDR1 is DFQATT, CDR2 SNEGSKA (reference sequence). V lost 5 bases and J lost 1, with 8 bases in between. Written as DNA, the CDR3 is TGCAGTGCTGAAACCGAGAACACTGAAGCTTTCTTT. It translates to CSAETENTEAFF.

The chain combines TRBV12-3 or TRBV12-4 with TRBJ1-5; weak D call: TRBD1 (6 bases). The CDR3 is made up of 15 amino acids. V lost 6 bases and J 6 bases, leaving 18 bases between the germline ends. This CDR3 reads CASSMLGGLGQPQHF. In nucleotides, the CDR3 is TGTGCCAGCAGCATGCTCGGGGGGCTAGGTCAGCCCCAGCATTTT.

The rearrangement joins TRBV3-1 to TRBJ2-1; D ambiguous. Germline CDR1 and CDR2: LGHDT and YNNKEL (reference sequence). V was trimmed by 7 bases and J by 3 bases, leaving 13 bases between them. The CDR3 loop spans 14 amino acids. The CDR3 DNA follows: TGTGCCAGCAACCCGGACCGCGTCTACAATGAGCAGTTCTTC. Amino acids: CASNPDRVYNEQFF.

The chain recombines TRBV30 with TRBJ1-1, with D possibly TRBD1 on 6 matching bases. V dropped 3 bases and J dropped 0 bases, with 8 bases sitting between them. Germline lookup yields CDR1 GTSNPN and CDR2 SVGIG (reference sequence). This CDR3 spans 13 amino acids. The CDR3 spells CAWRGGLNTEAFF. The CDR3 DNA is TGTGCCTGGAGGGGGGGGCTGAACACTGAAGCTTTCTTT. The full variable domain, in which reference TRBV30 and TRBJ1-1 provide the parts outside the CDR3, is SQTIHQWPATLVQPVGSPLSLECTVEGTSNPNLYWYRQAAGRGLQLLFYSVGIGQISSEVPQNLSASRPQDRQFILSSKKLLLSDSGFYLCAWRGGLNTEAFFGQGTRLTVV.

The rearrangement links TRBV30 to TRBJ1-6; D gene uncertain. Per the germline V gene, CDR1 is GTSNPN and CDR2 is SVGIG (reference sequence). The CDR3 consists of 14 residues. V was shortened by 0 bases and J by 11 bases, with 14 bases between the two germline ends. The CDR3 nucleotides are TGTGCCTGGAGTGTCGAGAGGGTCAAAGCACCCCTCCACTTT. Protein: CAWSVERVKAPLHF.

V and J are TRBV6-2 or TRBV6-3 and TRBJ2-5, with a possible D match to TRBD2 (6 bases). The CDR3 has 15 residues. Germline values: CDR1 MNHEY, CDR2 SVGEGT. V lost 5 bases and J 2 bases, leaving 15 bases between the germline ends. CDR3 in amino acids: CASSLPLGGQETQYF. CDR3 DNA: TGTGCCAGCAGTCTCCCTTTGGGGGGACAAGAGACCCAGTACTTC.

The chain joins TRBV20-1 to TRBJ1-3; D gene ambiguous. This CDR3 comprises 16 residues. Trimming cost V 6 bases and J 0 bases, with 18 bases left between them. From germline, CDR1 is DFQATT and CDR2 SNEGSKA (reference sequence). The CDR3 DNA reads as TGCAGTGCCGAAGTCCCGGCAGGAAACTCTGGAAACACCATATATTTT. Its translation: CSAEVPAGNSGNTIYF.

V and J are TRBV30 and TRBJ2-2, with TRBD2 identical over 10 bases. CDR1 and CDR2 (germline): GTSNPN, SVGIG (reference sequence). Unmatched junction bases numbered 4, after V lost 0 bases and J lost 6 bases. CDR3 length equals 15 residues. CDR3: CAWSVRLAGAGELFF. The CDR3 DNA is TGTGCCTGGAGTGTGAGGCTAGCGGGGGCCGGGGAGCTGTTTTTT. The full variable domain, its missing parts supplied by reference TRBV30 and TRBJ2-2, is SQTIHQWPATLVQPVGSPLSLECTVEGTSNPNLYWYRQAAGRGLQLLFYSVGIGQISSEVPQNLSASRPQDRQFILSSKKLLLSDSGFYLCAWSVRLAGAGELFFGEGSRLTVL.

CDR3 coding DNA: TGTGCCAGCAGGCGGGAGAATTCACCCCTCCACTTT. Residues: CASRRENSPLHF. This chain uses TRBV6-1 with TRBJ1-6; D is unclear. Germline CDR1 MNHNS, CDR2 SASEGT. V was cut by 6 bases and J by 7 bases, with 7 bases left in between. The CDR3 is made up of 12 amino acids.

The chain couples TRBV5-1 to TRBJ1-1, with 7 bases that match TRBD1. The CDR3 is made up of 16 amino acids. V lost 3 bases to trimming and J lost 4 bases; unmatched junction nucleotides: 12. Germline values: CDR1 SGHRS, CDR2 YFSETQ. This CDR3 reads CASSSGTARPPTEAFF. CDR3 bases: TGCGCCAGCAGCTCCGGGACAGCTAGACCACCCACTGAAGCTTTCTTT. The whole variable domain, filled in from reference TRBV5-1 and TRBJ1-1, reads KAGVTQTPRYLIKTRGQQVTLSCSPISGHRSVSWYQQTPGQGLQFLFEYFSETQRNKGNFPGRFSGRQFSNSRSEMNVSTLELGDSALYLCASSSGTARPPTEAFFGQGTRLTVV.

V is TRBV7-9 and J is TRBJ1-1; D remains ambiguous. V dropped 5 bases and J dropped 5 bases, with 12 bases sitting between them. Germline-derived CDR1 and CDR2 are SEHNR and FQNEAQ (reference sequence). The CDR3 is made up of 13 amino acids. The CDR3 DNA reads as TGTGCCAGCAGCCCCCGGGGAGGGACTGAAGCTTTCTTT. This gives the protein CASSPRGGTEAFF.

This chain connects TRBV5-1 to TRBJ1-1, with D tentatively TRBD1 (5 bases). Trimming shortened V by 0 bases and J by 2 bases, and 17 bases separated the two germline ends. The germline gives CDR1 SGHRS, CDR2 YFSETQ. The CDR3 consists of 17 residues. CDR3 residues: CASSLGDRTYPNTEAFF. CDR3 bases: TGCGCCAGCAGCTTGGGGGACCGTACATATCCCAACACTGAAGCTTTCTTT.

This chain links TRBV2 with TRBJ2-1; 9 nucleotides align to TRBD2. Germline CDR1 is SNHLY and CDR2 is FYNNEI. The CDR3 has 14 amino acids. V trimming: 11 bases; J trimming: 8 bases; junction bases outside the gene matches: 13. The CDR3 region has the DNA TGTGCCCGTACTGGGGGATTAGCGGGAGATGAGCAGTTCTTC. Its translation is CARTGGLAGDEQFF.

V is TRBV5-1 and J is TRBJ1-2; the D is unclear. The CDR3 sequence is 14 residues long. V was shortened by 0 bases and J by 0 bases, with 6 bases between the two germline ends. The germline V gene has CDR1 SGHRS and CDR2 YFSETQ. This chain's CDR3 is CASSLVPANYGYTF. CDR3 in DNA: TGCGCCAGCAGCTTGGTTCCAGCTAACTATGGCTACACCTTC. The full variable domain, in which reference TRBV5-1 and TRBJ1-2 provide the parts outside the CDR3, is KAGVTQTPRYLIKTRGQQVTLSCSPISGHRSVSWYQQTPGQGLQFLFEYFSETQRNKGNFPGRFSGRQFSNSRSEMNVSTLELGDSALYLCASSLVPANYGYTFGSGTRLTVV.